This TCR beta chain was profiled in a study of T cells in Graves' hyperthyroidism and ophthalmopathy. There were TCR beta CDR3 regions amplified from RNA transcripts. TCR CDR3 regions were first amplified by RT-PCR with HTBI primers. TCRdb recomputed calls from the multiplex PCR reads with MiXCR, one row per CDR3 protein. The data show approximately 400,000 distinct CDR3 sequences, 11% to 15% seen once. CDR1 is SGDLS, CDR2 YYNGEE, per germline. Trimming cost V 0 bases and J 6 bases; bases outside gene matches: 3. This CDR3 has 15 amino acids. Patients with uncontrolled infections, other autoimmune diseases, pregnancy or lactation were excluded. The diagnoses drew upon clinical symptoms, serum thyroxine and TRAb, thyroid ultrasound and orbital computed tomography. PBMCs were obtained from roughly 10 ml fresh peripheral blood.

Sequencing input: blood. This chain links TRBV9 with TRBJ2-1; TRBD2 agrees at 10 bases. This receptor was taken from a man aged 50-59 years with Graves' ophthalmopathy. The CDR3 reads CASSVGTSGINEQFF. The DNA of the CDR3 is TGTGCCAGCAGCGTAGGGACTAGCGGCATCAATGAGCAGTTCTTC.